The next 24 T cell receptor beta chains were all read from a single sample in a study of T-cell reconstitution after alpha-beta-depleted transplantation in children (dated by TCRdb to the mid-2010s). The library was prepared using PCR. TCRdb lists the instrument as Illumina HiSeq 2500. To normalize quantification of the TCRbeta repertoire, the TCR libraries were built with molecular barcoding that relied on unique molecular identifiers. The raw public data were reprocessed by TCRdb itself: fastp quality trimming at Q25, MiXCR clonotype calling, in-frame beta chains only. Each entry merges the rows of one CDR3 protein and shows their most common DNA and genes. For this sample the table gives 75,000 to 80,000 distinct CDR3 sequences, of which over 15% were detected only once. The ten top clones hold roughly half of the sample. The sample's treatment or condition, from its label and the paper: allogeneic hematopoietic cell transplantation with graft depleted of TCRalphabeta T cells and CD19 B cells.

Specimen: PBMCs, mostly from graft donor cells, collected 360 days after TCRalphabeta/CD19-depleted stem cell transplant. The receptor set was obtained from a male patient between 2 and 15 years old who had a stem cell transplant for acute lymphoblastic leukemia, so the T cells may come from the graft donor.

This clonotype has just a few counts. The CDR3 sequence: CASSQETSGSYNEQFF. In nucleotides, the CDR3 is TGCGCCAGCAGCCAAGAAACTAGCGGTTCCTACAATGAGCAGTTCTTC. V is TRBV4-1 and J is TRBJ2-1; TRBD2 matches 8 bases. Looked up from germline, CDR1 is MGHRA and CDR2 is YSYEKL. CDR3 size: 16 residues. V lost 0 bases to trimming and J lost 1 base; unmatched junction nucleotides: 2.

This clonotype was observed a few times. The chain recombines TRBV11-3 with TRBJ2-3; 8 nucleotides line up with TRBD2. CDR3 length: 15 residues. CDR1 SGHNT and CDR2 YENEEA come from the germline V gene. V lost 4 bases to trimming and J lost 2 bases; unmatched junction nucleotides: 5. DNA of the CDR3: TGTGCCAGCAGCTCACAAGCGGGAGCCACAGATACGCAGTATTTT. It is translated as CASSSQAGATDTQYF.

CDR3 sequence reads: CASSLWVSRVTYEQYF. Here the CDR3 DNA reads TGTGCCAGCAGTTTATGGGTTTCCAGGGTAACCTACGAGCAGTACTTC. The rearrangement links TRBV28 to TRBJ2-7, with D perhaps matching TRBD1 (5 bases). V was trimmed by 0 bases and J by 2 bases, leaving 14 bases between them. Germline loops: CDR1 MDHEN, CDR2 SYDVKM. CDR3 length equals 16 residues.

This clonotype has ten or more counts. The chain joins TRBV19 to TRBJ2-7, with unresolved D. The V end lost 1 base, the J end lost 4 bases, and 11 bases lay between the germline ends. The CDR3 is 14 residues long. Germline CDR1 reads LNHDA; CDR2 reads SQIVND (reference sequence). The CDR3 region has the DNA TGTGCCAGTAGTATAGGTCCGTCTTCTTACGAGCAGTACTTC. Its translation is CASSIGPSSYEQYF.

CDR3 coding DNA: TGCGCCAGCAGCTCTCAGGCCCGAGTCCCTTTACGTAACTCCTACGAGCAGTACTTC. It translates to CASSSQARVPLRNSYEQYF. This sequence joins TRBV5-1 and TRBJ2-7; D is ambiguous. The V end was cut by 3 bases, the J end by 0 bases, with 25 bases between. From germline, CDR1 is SGHRS and CDR2 YFSETQ. This CDR3 comprises 19 residues.

The rearrangement joins TRBV30 to TRBJ2-5; D is unclear. The CDR3 extends over 12 amino acids. V gave up 3 bases and J gave up 2 bases, with 7 bases separating them. Germline loops: CDR1 GTSNPN, CDR2 SVGIG (reference sequence). The CDR3 here is CAWSRRQETQYF. The CDR3, as DNA: TGTGCCTGGAGCCGTAGGCAAGAGACCCAGTACTTC. Supplemented by reference TRBV30 and TRBJ2-5, the full variable domain reads SQTIHQWPATLVQPVGSPLSLECTVEGTSNPNLYWYRQAAGRGLQLLFYSVGIGQISSEVPQNLSASRPQDRQFILSSKKLLLSDSGFYLCAWSRRQETQYFGPGTRLLVL.

The chain employs TRBV7-8 and TRBJ1-5; 8 nucleotides match TRBD1. This CDR3 region has 15 residues. CDR1 SGHVS and CDR2 FQNEAQ come from the germline V gene. The V and J ends lost 4 bases and 2 bases, in that order; junction bases with no gene match: 4. The CDR3: CASSSQGVGNQPQHF. CDR3 in DNA: TGTGCCAGCAGCTCACAGGGGGTTGGCAATCAGCCCCAGCATTTT.

This clonotype was seen a few times. V is TRBV12-3 or TRBV12-4 and J is TRBJ1-1; TRBD1 agrees at 8 bases. This CDR3 region has 15 residues. Losses at the gene ends were 5 bases for V and 5 bases for J; bases not matched to a gene: 10. Written as DNA, the CDR3 is TGTGCCAGCAGTCCGAACACAGGGGGAAGGACTGAAGCTTTCTTT. This sequence encodes CASSPNTGGRTEAFF.

V is TRBV7-9 and J is TRBJ2-1, with TRBD2 identical over 12 bases. The germline V gene has CDR1 SEHNR and CDR2 FQNEAQ (reference sequence). Trimming cost V 11 bases and J 4 bases; bases outside gene matches: 12. This CDR3 has 16 amino acids. This CDR3 is CAVPRLAGVVYNEQFF. The DNA for the CDR3 is TGTGCCGTACCCCGACTAGCGGGAGTAGTGTACAATGAGCAGTTCTTC.

The chain recombines TRBV5-4 with TRBJ2-3; 7 nucleotides agree with TRBD2. The germline V gene has CDR1 SGHNT and CDR2 YYREEE (reference sequence). With 6 bases clipped from V and 6 bases from J, the junction kept 10 bases outside the gene matches. This CDR3 spans 14 amino acids. CDR3 sequence (DNA): TGTGCCAGCAACCCAGGGAGGGTCCGCGATACGCAGTATTTT. This encodes CASNPGRVRDTQYF.

The sample holds a few counts of this clonotype. The V gene is TRBV5-4, the J gene TRBJ2-3; 7 bases agree with TRBD2. The CDR3 contains 16 residues. CDR1 and CDR2 (germline): SGHNT, YYREEE (reference sequence). V was pared by 2 bases and J by 7 bases, with 13 bases of the junction left unmatched. In DNA, the CDR3 is TGTGCCAGCAGCTTAAGCGCCGGGACTACCAGTTATACGCAGTATTTT. It codes for CASSLSAGTTSYTQYF.

This clonotype came up a few times. This chain links TRBV19 with TRBJ2-1; possibly TRBD2 for D (5 bases). V was cut by 4 bases and J by 2 bases, with 18 bases left in between. This CDR3 spans 17 amino acids. Looked up from germline, CDR1 is LNHDA and CDR2 is SQIVND (reference sequence). The CDR3 loop is CASSTPENPLAYNEQFF. The CDR3 DNA follows: TGTGCCAGTAGTACCCCTGAGAACCCACTAGCCTACAATGAGCAGTTCTTC.

This clonotype was observed a few times. The chain carries TRBV5-1 and TRBJ2-5, with D perhaps TRBD1 (5 bases). Germline CDR1 reads SGHRS; CDR2 reads YFSETQ. V was clipped by 0 bases and J by 1 base, with 10 bases between them. The CDR3 sequence is 15 residues long. CDR3 loop: CASSLGQGAQETQYF. In nucleotides, the CDR3 is TGCGCCAGCAGCTTGGGGCAGGGTGCCCAAGAGACCCAGTACTTC.

This clonotype came up a few times. The chain employs TRBV7-9 and TRBJ2-1; D not resolved. The germline gives CDR1 SEHNR, CDR2 FQNEAQ (reference sequence). V lost 5 bases, J lost 8 bases, and 10 bases lay in between. The CDR3 has 12 residues. The CDR3 coding sequence is TGTGCCAGCAGCCGCCCGGGCTATGAGCAGTTCTTC. It is translated as CASSRPGYEQFF. The entire variable domain, with the rest obtained from reference TRBV7-9 and TRBJ2-1, is as follows: DTGVSQNPRHKITKRGQNVTFRCDPISEHNRLYWYRQTLGQGPEFLTYFQNEAQLEKSRLLSDRFSAERPKGSFSTLEIQRTEQGDSAMYLCASSRPGYEQFFGPGTRLTVL.

This clonotype was detected only a few times. V gene TRBV2 combines with J gene TRBJ1-2, with no clear D. Trimming took off 4 bases at V and 7 bases at J, with 13 bases between the two ends. CDR3 length: 13 amino acids. Looked up from germline, CDR1 is SNHLY and CDR2 is FYNNEI. CDR3: CASSAGMKGGYTF. CDR3 DNA sequence: TGTGCCAGCAGTGCCGGGATGAAGGGTGGCTACACCTTC. Complete variable domain (other parts from reference TRBV2 and TRBJ1-2): EPEVTQTPSHQVTQMGQEVILRCVPISNHLYFYWYRQILGQKVEFLVSFYNNEISEKSEIFDDQFSVERPDGSNFTLKIRSTKLEDSAMYFCASSAGMKGGYTFGSGTRLTVV.

V gene TRBV5-1 combines with J gene TRBJ2-5, with TRBD2 matching over 10 bases. The V segment lost 6 bases and the J segment 5 bases; nucleotides outside the gene matches: 10. The CDR3 loop spans 15 amino acids. Germline CDR1 and CDR2: SGHRS and YFSETQ. CDR3 nucleotide sequence: TGCGCCAGCACCAGCCCAGCGGGGGGGGTGGAGACCCAGTACTTC. Protein product: CASTSPAGGVETQYF.

V usage is TRBV4-1 and J usage is TRBJ1-3, with D unresolved. With 1 base removed from V and 0 bases from J, the gap between germline ends came to 7 bases. This CDR3 is 15 amino acids long. Per germline, CDR1 MGHRA and CDR2 YSYEKL. In DNA form, the CDR3 reads TGCGCCAGCAGCCAAGGGTACAGCTCTGGAAACACCATATATTTT. It translates to CASSQGYSSGNTIYF.

This clonotype is classed as medium-sized (0.01 to 0.1%). The rearrangement joins TRBV24-1 to TRBJ2-3; 12 positions match TRBD2. The CDR3 sequence is 17 residues long. Germline CDR1 KGHDR, CDR2 SFDVKD. Unmatched junction bases numbered 5, after V lost 5 bases and J lost 0 bases. The CDR3 loop reads CATSALGLAGSTDTQYF. The CDR3 DNA reads TGTGCCACCAGTGCCCTTGGACTAGCGGGGAGCACAGATACGCAGTATTTT.

This chain links TRBV5-5 with TRBJ2-7; 9 bases align to TRBD2. The CDR3 totals 15 residues. The V gene end was trimmed by 4 bases and the J gene end by 1 base; junction bases not matched to a gene: 6. Per the germline V gene, CDR1 is SGHKS and CDR2 is YYEKEE (reference sequence). This CDR3 is CASSRSGRRSYEQYF. CDR3 in DNA: TGTGCCAGCAGCAGAAGCGGGAGGCGGTCCTACGAGCAGTACTTC.

This rearrangement joins TRBV12-3 or TRBV12-4 to TRBJ2-1; 9 nucleotides align to TRBD2. CDR3 length equals 15 residues. V shed 3 bases and J 8 bases; nucleotides not matched to a gene: 8. The CDR3 reads CASSFDSGRTDEQFF. CDR3 DNA: TGTGCCAGCAGTTTTGATAGCGGGAGAACCGATGAGCAGTTCTTC.

At least ten counts were recorded for this clonotype. The V call is TRBV6-5, the J call TRBJ2-2; 8 bases are shared with TRBD2. Germline V lookup: CDR1 MNHEY, CDR2 SVGAGI. Trimming at V came to 0 bases and at J to 6 bases, leaving 0 bases not matched to a gene. The CDR3 extends over 14 amino acids. CDR3 loop: CASSYSGLAGELFF. CDR3 bases: TGTGCCAGCAGTTACTCGGGACTAGCCGGGGAGCTGTTTTTT.

This clonotype was seen a single time. The chain recombines TRBV7-9 with TRBJ2-2; D unresolved. This CDR3 comprises 15 residues. Trimming cost V 1 base and J 4 bases, with 10 bases left between them. CDR1 SEHNR and CDR2 FQNEAQ come from the germline V gene (reference sequence). CDR3 sequence (DNA): TGTGCCAGCAGCTTAGTCGGGTTGAGCACCGGGGAGCTGTTTTTT. Its translation: CASSLVGLSTGELFF.

This clonotype was recorded a few times. This chain links TRBV5-1 with TRBJ2-2; 8 bases match TRBD1. CDR1 and CDR2 (germline): SGHRS, YFSETQ. This CDR3 is 15 amino acids long. J lost 5 bases, V lost 4 bases, and 7 bases had no gene match. The CDR3 DNA is TGCGCCAGCAGCCTCCGGGACAGGTATACCGGGGAGCTGTTTTTT. Its translation is CASSLRDRYTGELFF.

A few counts support this clonotype. This sequence joins TRBV3-1 and TRBJ2-3; D uncertain. The CDR3 length is 18 residues. Trimming cost V 0 bases and J 2 bases, with 18 bases left between them. Germline lookup yields CDR1 LGHDT and CDR2 YNNKEL (reference sequence). In DNA form, the CDR3 reads TGTGCCAGCAGCCAAGAGGACGGACCTCGGCCCCCCACAGATACGCAGTATTTT. Translation: CASSQEDGPRPPTDTQYF.